This T cell receptor beta chain was observed in a study of T cell changes during pregnancy in multiple sclerosis. Looked up from germline, CDR1 is MNHNY and CDR2 is SVGAGI (reference sequence). Trimming removed 3 bases from V and 0 bases from J, with 12 bases in between. The length of the CDR3 is 15 residues. Clones were sequenced by immunoSEQ multiplex PCR, and TCRdb holds only the in-frame ones, with some missing. The sample comprises more than 55,000 clones, 85% to 95% of which are singletons, and about 3% rests with the top ten. The chain combines TRBV6-6 with TRBJ2-7, with D perhaps TRBD1 (5 bases). This TCR was recovered from a female donor with multiple sclerosis, enrolled in a pregnancy study. Sample: CD8+ T cells from peripheral blood mononuclear cells, taken in the third trimester of pregnancy. CDR3: CASSYRQTSSYEQYF. The CDR3 DNA follows: TGTGCCAGCAGTTATAGACAGACAAGCTCCTACGAGCAGTACTTC.